This entry lists 17 T cell receptor beta chains sequenced from one sample in a study of Ad26.COV2.S vaccination and SARS-CoV-2 variants. Treatment described: some 20 received Ad26.COV2.S at low or high dose, single or two shots; 5 received placebo; per-sample allocation not given. Each sample was drawn 63 days after the first injection (of vaccine or placebo). Assay used: immunoSEQ multiplex PCR; TCRdb lists only in-frame clones, some missing. The sample shows hundreds of thousands of clones, around nine tenths of them seen only once. Sequenced here: peripheral blood, sampled in a trial of Ad26.COV2.S vaccine versus placebo. The receptors originated from a person between 18 and 60 years old who received the Ad26.COV2.S COVID-19 vaccine or a placebo.

V and J are TRBV5-1 and TRBJ2-7; 7 bases align to TRBD2. The ends lost 4 bases at V and 0 bases at J; junction bases unmatched: 4. Germline V gives CDR1 SGHRS, CDR2 YFSETQ. CDR3 length equals 14 residues. The CDR3: CASSQGLNSYEQYF. The CDR3 region has the DNA TGCGCCAGCAGCCAGGGACTAAACTCCTACGAGCAGTACTTC.

V usage is TRBV25-1 and J usage is TRBJ2-3, with D possibly matching TRBD2 (5 bases). The germline V gene has CDR1 MGHDK and CDR2 SYGVNS. The CDR3 loop spans 15 amino acids. The V and J ends lost 4 bases and 5 bases respectively, with 16 bases between them. The CDR3 bases are TGTGCCAGCAGTGCGGGGAGTGGGCGTGGAGATACGCAGTATTTT. Translated, it gives CASSAGSGRGDTQYF.

Only one count was recorded for this clone. The chain has TRBV6-5 and TRBJ2-1, with 7 bases matching TRBD2. The CDR3 is 14 amino acids. The J segment lost 1 base and the V segment lost 6 bases, leaving 3 bases of the junction unmatched. Per germline, CDR1 MNHEY and CDR2 SVGAGI. This CDR3 reads CASRRDYSYNEQFF. CDR3 DNA: TGTGCCAGCAGGAGGGACTATTCCTACAATGAGCAGTTCTTC.

The chain combines TRBV7-2 with TRBJ2-3, with D perhaps being TRBD1 or TRBD2 (5 bases each). Trimming cost V 3 bases and J 1 base, with 14 bases left between them. This CDR3 region has 16 residues. Germline CDR1 and CDR2: SGHTA and FQGNSA. Here the CDR3 DNA reads TGTGCCAGCAGCTTGGGGCCTGGGGGTGGCACAGATACGCAGTATTTT. This codes for CASSLGPGGGTDTQYF.

The chain recombines TRBV14 with TRBJ1-2; D call uncertain. Per germline, CDR1 SGHDN and CDR2 FVKESK. The CDR3 is made up of 13 amino acids. Trimming shortened V by 2 bases and J by 0 bases, and 4 bases separated the two germline ends. As DNA, the CDR3 is TGTGCCAGCAGCCAAAGGACTAACTATGGCTACACCTTC. It yields the protein CASSQRTNYGYTF.

The rearrangement joins TRBV11-2 to TRBJ1-2; D may be TRBD1 (6 bases). Trimming removed 1 base at V and 4 bases at J, with 13 bases between. Germline V gene data show CDR1 as SGHAT and CDR2 as FQNNGV. The CDR3 extends over 15 amino acids. CDR3 in DNA: TGTGCCAGCAGCTTAGGGGCAGGGGCTGGCTATGGCTACACCTTC. Residues: CASSLGAGAGYGYTF.

The V gene is TRBV5-4, the J gene TRBJ2-7; 7 bases align to TRBD1. Germline V gives CDR1 SGHNT, CDR2 YYREEE (reference sequence). V dropped 4 bases and J dropped 1; count of bases not matched to a gene: 8. The CDR3 has 15 residues. This chain's CDR3 is CASSPGGGTSYEQYF. CDR3 bases: TGTGCCAGCAGCCCAGGGGGTGGAACGTCCTACGAGCAGTACTTC.

There are a few counts of this clone. The chain employs TRBV11-2 and TRBJ1-3; D is undetermined. The CDR3 is 16 amino acids. V lost 1 base, J lost 1 base, and 11 bases lay in between. Germline V gene lookup returns CDR1 SGHAT and CDR2 FQNNGV. The CDR3 DNA reads as TGTGCCAGCAGCTTAGTTTCGTTAGGTTCTGGAAACACCATATATTTT. This sequence encodes CASSLVSLGSGNTIYF.

The gene calls are TRBV30 and TRBJ2-2; the match to TRBD1 covers 9 bases. V lost 3 bases to trimming and J lost 7 bases; unmatched junction nucleotides: 6. Germline values: CDR1 GTSNPN, CDR2 SVGIG (reference sequence). CDR3 length: 14 residues. CDR3 in amino acids: CAWSVDRGIGELFF. The CDR3 DNA reads as TGTGCCTGGAGCGTCGACAGGGGGATCGGGGAGCTGTTTTTT. Together with reference TRBV30 and TRBJ2-2, the CDR3 gives the full variable domain: SQTIHQWPATLVQPVGSPLSLECTVEGTSNPNLYWYRQAAGRGLQLLFYSVGIGQISSEVPQNLSASRPQDRQFILSSKKLLLSDSGFYLCAWSVDRGIGELFFGEGSRLTVL.

J is TRBJ1-6 and V is TRBV19, with unresolved D. Trimming took off 1 base at V and 14 bases at J, with 15 bases between the two ends. The CDR3 length is 14 residues. Germline values: CDR1 LNHDA, CDR2 SQIVND (reference sequence). In nucleotides, the CDR3 is TGTGCCAGTAGTATAGCCACGTCCCACGTTTCCCTCCACTTT. This translates into CASSIATSHVSLHF.

The rearrangement links TRBV29-1 to TRBJ1-4; D not certain. With 4 bases removed from V and 3 bases from J, the gap between germline ends came to 12 bases. CDR1 and CDR2 from the germline V gene are SQVTM and ANQGSEA. The CDR3 has 14 residues. The CDR3 coding sequence is TGCAGCGTTGCTCGTACTTCGTCTAATGAAAAACTGTTTTTT. As protein: CSVARTSSNEKLFF.

J is TRBJ1-2 and V is TRBV12-3 or TRBV12-4, with D uncertain. V gave up 5 bases and J gave up 7 bases, with 11 bases separating them. The CDR3 has 12 amino acids. CDR3 bases: TGTGCCAGCAGTCCCGGTGGGCTTGGCTACACCTTC. It codes for CASSPGGLGYTF.

The V call is TRBV4-1, the J call TRBJ1-5, with D perhaps matching TRBD1 (5 bases). Germline loops: CDR1 MGHRA, CDR2 YSYEKL. Deletions cut 2 bases from V and 1 base from J, with 12 bases between. This CDR3 is 16 amino acids long. As DNA, the CDR3 is TGCGCCAGCAGCCAAATCTTTCAGGGCAGCAATCAGCCCCAGCATTTT. It translates to CASSQIFQGSNQPQHF.

The chain employs TRBV24-1 and TRBJ1-1; TRBD1 aligns across 7 bases. CDR1 and CDR2 from the germline V gene are KGHDR and SFDVKD. The CDR3 sequence is 20 residues long. With V trimmed by 9 bases and J by 1 base, 25 bases remained unmatched. CDR3 DNA: TGTGCCACCCATAGAGGCCGGGGCGTGTGCGCCAGGGGGGGGAACACTGAAGCTTTCTTT. Translation gives CATHRGRGVCARGGNTEAFF.

This clone was picked up one time. The gene calls are TRBV11-1 and TRBJ2-7; a possible D gene is TRBD2 (6 bases). V dropped 3 bases and J dropped 3 bases, with 12 bases sitting between them. The CDR3 runs 14 residues. CDR1 is SGHAT and CDR2 is FQDESV in the germline V gene (reference sequence). This CDR3 reads CASSFTTSGYEQYF. The CDR3 bases are TGTGCCAGCAGCTTCACGACTAGTGGCTACGAGCAGTACTTC.

The table lists this clone with a count of one. V usage is TRBV9 and J usage is TRBJ2-2; D unclear. This CDR3 is built from 15 residues. Germline CDR1 SGDLS, CDR2 YYNGEE. V dropped 0 bases and J dropped 1 base, with 7 bases sitting between them. The CDR3 loop reads CASSVEAMNTGELFF. Written as DNA, the CDR3 is TGTGCCAGCAGCGTAGAAGCGATGAACACCGGGGAGCTGTTTTTT.

CDR3 bases: TGCAGTGCTAGTCCAGGGTTCATTAACACCGGGGAGCTGTTTTTT. Translated: CSASPGFINTGELFF. This chain joins TRBV20-1 and TRBJ2-2; tentative D call: TRBD1 (5 bases). The CDR3 loop spans 15 amino acids. Per the germline V gene, CDR1 is DFQATT and CDR2 is SNEGSKA (reference sequence). V was shortened by 3 bases and J by 2 bases, with 13 bases between the two germline ends.